The T cell receptor (beta chain) under discussion was sequenced for a study of T cells in Graves' hyperthyroidism and ophthalmopathy. Whole-study findings and limits: Onset of ophthalmopathy came a median approximately 6.9 months after the model predicted it.

Looked up from germline, CDR1 is MNHEY and CDR2 is SMNVEV (reference sequence). CDR3 length equals 11 residues. V was pared by 10 bases and J by 3 bases, with 6 bases between. RNA transcripts were the template for amplifying TCR beta CDR3 regions. HTBI primers were employed in a first-round RT-PCR of the TCR CDR3. TCRdb re-called the multiplex PCR reads through MiXCR, storing one row per CDR3 protein. Of 500,000 to 750,000 distinct CDR3 sequences listed, 15% to 19% are singletons. A word on this clonotype: Antigen unknown.

Uncontrolled infections, other autoimmune diseases, pregnancy or lactation led to exclusion of patients. It was 8 to 10 ml of fresh peripheral blood that supplied the PBMCs. The receptor comes from a woman between 25 and 40 years old with Graves' hyperthyroidism. The sequenced sample was blood. This chain connects TRBV27 to TRBJ2-2; D remains unclear. The CDR3 nucleotides read TGTGCCACAGGATACACCGGGGAGCTGTTTTTT. It is translated as CATGYTGELFF.